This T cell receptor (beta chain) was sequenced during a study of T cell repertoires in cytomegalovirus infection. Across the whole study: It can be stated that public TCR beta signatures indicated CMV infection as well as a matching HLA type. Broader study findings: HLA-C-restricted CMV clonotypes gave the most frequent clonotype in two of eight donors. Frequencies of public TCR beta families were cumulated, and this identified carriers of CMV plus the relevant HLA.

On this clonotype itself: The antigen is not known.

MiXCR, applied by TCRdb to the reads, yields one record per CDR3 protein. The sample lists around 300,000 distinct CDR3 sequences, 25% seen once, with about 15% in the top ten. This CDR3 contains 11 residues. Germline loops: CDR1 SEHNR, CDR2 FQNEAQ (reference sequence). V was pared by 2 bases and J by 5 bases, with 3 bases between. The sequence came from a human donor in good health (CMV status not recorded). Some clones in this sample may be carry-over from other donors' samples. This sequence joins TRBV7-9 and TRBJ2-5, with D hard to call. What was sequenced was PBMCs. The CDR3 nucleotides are TGTGCCAGCAGCTTATTCGAGACCCAGTACTTC. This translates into CASSLFETQYF.